Reported below is one T cell receptor (beta chain). This CDR3 region has 14 residues. Germline V gene lookup returns CDR1 SGHRS and CDR2 YFSETQ. With 4 bases removed from V and 4 bases from J, the gap between germline ends came to 14 bases. The protocol was immunoSEQ multiplex PCR, while the TCRdb copy is restricted to in-frame clones and leaves out a portion. This sample has over 350,000 clones, with more than 85% found just once. The data originate from a study of Ad26.COV2.S vaccination and SARS-CoV-2 variants. As to treatment: 19 received Ad26.COV2.S at low or high dose, single or two shots; 5 received placebo; per-sample allocation not given. Samples were taken on day 63 after the first vaccine or placebo injection.

This receptor was identified in a person aged 18-65 years who received the Ad26.COV2.S COVID-19 vaccine or a placebo. The chain is built from TRBV5-1 and TRBJ1-2; D might be TRBD1 (5 bases). This sample comprised peripheral blood, obtained in a trial of Ad26.COV2.S vaccine versus placebo. CDR3: CASSPQEGSYGYTF. Written as DNA, the CDR3 is TGCGCCAGCAGCCCCCAGGAGGGGTCCTATGGCTACACCTTC. The complete variable domain, with remaining parts taken from reference TRBV5-1 and TRBJ1-2, reads KAGVTQTPRYLIKTRGQQVTLSCSPISGHRSVSWYQQTPGQGLQFLFEYFSETQRNKGNFPGRFSGRQFSNSRSEMNVSTLELGDSALYLCASSPQEGSYGYTFGSGTRLTVV.